Detailed here is one TCR beta chain. CDR1 and CDR2 from the germline V gene are SGHTS and YDEGEE. This CDR3 spans 15 amino acids. Germline trimming cut 4 bases from V and 5 bases from J; bases unmatched to any gene: 11. The sample belongs to a study of shared clonotypes between healthy human individuals. Libraries were prepared by immunoSEQ multiplex PCR; TCRdb keeps only in-frame clonotypes and omits some of them. The data contain 2 million to 2.5 million clones, 90% to 96% of them seen just once; the ten biggest clones take up approximately 0.13%. The sequence came from a man aged 18 to 29 in good health. The sample taken for sequencing was naive CD4+ T cells sorted from blood. Regarding subset: CD45RA+ positively selected. The chain uses TRBV5-8 and TRBJ1-1; 7 nucleotides match TRBD1. CDR3 protein: CASSPRQGLRTEAFF. In DNA, the CDR3 is TGTGCCAGCAGCCCACGACAGGGTCTAAGGACTGAAGCTTTCTTT.